This T cell receptor (beta chain) is from a study of shared clonotypes between healthy human individuals (TCRdb year 2020). Study-wide context: A few men and a couple of women, aged 18 to 49 years, made up the cohort. For each donor, CD4 naive and CD4 memory were each given three plates, CD8 naive was given two plates, and CD8 memory was given one plate. To estimate repertoire size and how much clonotypes are shared between individuals, the study performed deep sequencing of blood TCR repertoires from a few healthy adults. Different laboratories and diverse techniques were used to prepare libraries and sequence TCR repertoires, to increase sequencing depth and limit assay-specific biases. Leukapheresis yielded between about 0.94 and 10 billion PBMCs per donor. Study-level results and caveats: Pairwise subsampling led to the expectation that sequencing depth would affect the degree of clonotype sharing among donors. Compared with non-shared clonotypes, the clonotypes found in all four sorted-subset donors had higher generation probabilities. Because the study included only a small number of donors, the genetic and exposure-history diversity represented was limited. Incomplete sequencing was indicated by rarefaction of sorted-subset datasets, despite the large sequencing depth. Sharing across a few donors was observed for around 5% of naive CD4, less than 4% of naive CD8, roughly 2.3% of memory CD4, and around 0.4% of memory CD8 clonotypes. Only blood was sampled, and tissue TCR repertoires likely differ from those in blood. Larger estimated clonotype richness was generally found for naive subsets than for memory subsets.

The CDR1 and CDR2 encoded by the germline V gene are MNHEY and SVGAGI. V and J are truncated by 5 bases and 7 bases respectively, leaving an intervening sequence of 15 bases. CDR3 length: 14 amino acids, cysteine to phenylalanine. Only the CDR3 DNA stays, 42 bases, in frame from base 1. The donors were healthy, HIV-negative adults who had no recently reported acute infections or vaccinations. Every donor was a Caucasian adult living in Nashville, Tennessee, USA. CD4+ T cells were enriched by magnetic negative selection, after which naive cells were positively selected on CD45RA and the negative fraction was taken as the memory subset. After blood collection by leukapheresis, PBMCs were isolated using Ficoll-Histopaque density gradient centrifugation and then cryopreserved in the vapor phase of liquid nitrogen. Analytical flow cytometry was used to check the purity and quantity of every magnetically sorted T cell population. Genomic DNA was isolated from every sorted fraction and measured by UV absorbance on a Nanodrop 2000c.

Of note for this clone: What this receptor recognizes is not known. Base qualities are not provided; no much larger clone lies one nucleotide away.

Using the deep immunoSEQ assay, TCR CDR3 regions were amplified from genomic DNA by multiplex PCR. For each cell subset, the extracted genomic DNA was distributed evenly across all wells of several immunoSEQ 96-well plates, and each plate served as one replicate. Each replicate PCR for sorted subsets received 150 to 250 ng genomic DNA, equal to about 30,000 T cell genomes. Purified libraries were measured with a Qubit 3.0 fluorometer, size-checked on a Bioanalyzer 2100, and measured again with the KAPA Library Quantification kit. A separate single-read 150-cycle Illumina NextSeq 550 flow cell was used to sequence each immunoSEQ 96-well plate. In the paper's pipeline: Because only junctional sequences without quality scores were contained in the immunoSEQ output, filtering matching that applied to full-length reads could not be performed. To assign V/J genes and CDR3, sequences were annotated using PyIR, a Python wrapper for IgBLAST v1.9, with IMGT germline references. Reads were removed for weak V/J assignments (E-value above 1e-6), missing CDR3, stop codons, out-of-frame junctions, or ambiguous translated residues. V3J clonotypes were defined as sequences sharing the same inferred V gene, J gene, and CDR3 amino acid sequence. The percentage overlap between two repertoires was calculated by dividing the number of shared unique clonotypes by the size of the smaller repertoire. Repertoire richness was assessed with RTK rarefaction, the Chao1 estimator, and Recon v2.1 estimates of unobserved clonotypes. OLGA was used to compute generation probabilities for all TCRbeta clonotypes that the gDNA method yielded from a handful of donors. TCRdb's version of the immuneACCESS table is confined to in-frame rearrangements and falls short of the full clone set. An unresolved V gene accounts for under half of the shortfall where checked; the remainder is of unknown origin. V and J calls and clone size follow that table, whereas D and trimming were derived from the DNA. The sample includes roughly 1,500,000 clones, with 98% observed a single time. Roughly 0.4% of the sample goes to the ten largest clones.

The receptor chain draws on TRBV6-5 and TRBJ2-4; 6 matching bases give a weak D call of TRBD1. Input material: naive CD4+ T cells sorted from blood. In light of the paper, this sample's cell subset or site label describes: CD45RA+ positively selected. The receptor was derived from a man aged 25-40 years in good health. The CDR3 region: CASSIEQGGNIQYF. At the DNA level, the sequence is TGTGCCAGCAGTATAGAACAGGGTGGGAACATTCAGTACTTC.